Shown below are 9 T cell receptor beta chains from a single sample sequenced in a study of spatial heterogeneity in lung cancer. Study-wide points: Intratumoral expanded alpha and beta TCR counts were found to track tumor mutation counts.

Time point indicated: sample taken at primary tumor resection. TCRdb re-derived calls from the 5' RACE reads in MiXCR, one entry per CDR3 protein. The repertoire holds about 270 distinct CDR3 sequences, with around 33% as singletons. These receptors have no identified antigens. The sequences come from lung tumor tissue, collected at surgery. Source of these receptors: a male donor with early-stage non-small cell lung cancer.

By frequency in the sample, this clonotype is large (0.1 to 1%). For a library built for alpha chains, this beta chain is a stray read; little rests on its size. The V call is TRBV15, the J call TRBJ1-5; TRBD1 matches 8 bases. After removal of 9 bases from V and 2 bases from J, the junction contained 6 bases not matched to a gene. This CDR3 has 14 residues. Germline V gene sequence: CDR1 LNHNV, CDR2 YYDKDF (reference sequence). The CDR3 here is CATRQGMGNQPQHF. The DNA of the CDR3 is TGTGCCACTCGACAGGGGATGGGCAATCAGCCCCAGCATTTT.

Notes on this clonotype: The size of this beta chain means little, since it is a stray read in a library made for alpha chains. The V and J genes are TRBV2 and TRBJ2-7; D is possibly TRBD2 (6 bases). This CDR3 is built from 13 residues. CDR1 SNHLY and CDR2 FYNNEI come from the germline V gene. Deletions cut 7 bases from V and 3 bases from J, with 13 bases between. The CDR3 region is CASTGGTSYEQYF. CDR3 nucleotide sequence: TGTGCCAGCACCGGGGGTACTAGCTACGAGCAGTACTTC.

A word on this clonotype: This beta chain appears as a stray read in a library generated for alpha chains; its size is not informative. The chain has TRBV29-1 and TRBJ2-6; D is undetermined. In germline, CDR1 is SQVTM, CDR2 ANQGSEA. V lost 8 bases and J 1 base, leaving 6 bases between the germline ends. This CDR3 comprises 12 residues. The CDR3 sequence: CSTLSGANVLTF. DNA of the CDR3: TGCAGCACTTTATCTGGGGCCAACGTCCTGACTTTC.

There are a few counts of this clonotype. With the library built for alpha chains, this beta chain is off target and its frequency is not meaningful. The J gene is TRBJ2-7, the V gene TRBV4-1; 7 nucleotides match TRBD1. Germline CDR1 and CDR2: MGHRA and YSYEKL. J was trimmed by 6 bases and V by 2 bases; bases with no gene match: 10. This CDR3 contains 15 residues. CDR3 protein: CASSQTWTGQREQYF. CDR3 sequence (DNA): TGCGCCAGCAGCCAAACTTGGACGGGACAGCGCGAGCAGTACTTC.

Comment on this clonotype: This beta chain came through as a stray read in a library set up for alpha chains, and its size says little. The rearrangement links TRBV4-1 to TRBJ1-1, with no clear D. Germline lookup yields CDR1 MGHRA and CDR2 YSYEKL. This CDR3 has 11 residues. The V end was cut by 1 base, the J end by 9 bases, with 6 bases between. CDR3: CASSQGSQAFF. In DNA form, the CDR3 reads TGCGCCAGCAGCCAAGGATCCCAAGCTTTCTTT.

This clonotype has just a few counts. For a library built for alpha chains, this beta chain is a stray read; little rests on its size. CDR3 sequence (DNA): TGTGCCAGCAGCCAAGGGATAGGAAAGTACGAGCAGTACTTC. Encoded protein: CASSQGIGKYEQYF. J is TRBJ2-7 and V is TRBV4-2; D is unresolved. V was shortened by 1 base and J by 4 bases, with 11 bases between the two germline ends. CDR1 is LGHNA and CDR2 is YNFKEQ in the germline V gene. The CDR3 runs 14 residues.

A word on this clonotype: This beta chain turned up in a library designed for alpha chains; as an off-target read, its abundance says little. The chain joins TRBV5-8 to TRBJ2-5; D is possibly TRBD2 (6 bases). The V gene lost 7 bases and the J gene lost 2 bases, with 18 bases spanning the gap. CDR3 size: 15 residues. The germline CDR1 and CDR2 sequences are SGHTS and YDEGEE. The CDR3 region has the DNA TGTGCCAGCGGAACGCGGGGTAGGGGTCAAGAGACCCAGTACTTC. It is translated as CASGTRGRGQETQYF.

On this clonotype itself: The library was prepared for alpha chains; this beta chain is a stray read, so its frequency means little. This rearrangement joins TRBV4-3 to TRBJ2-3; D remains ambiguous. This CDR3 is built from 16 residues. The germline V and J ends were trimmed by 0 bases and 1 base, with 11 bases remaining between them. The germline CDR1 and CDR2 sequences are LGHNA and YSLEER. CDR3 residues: CASSQEGPLGTDTQYF. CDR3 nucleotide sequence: TGCGCCAGCAGCCAAGAAGGACCATTGGGCACAGATACGCAGTATTTT.

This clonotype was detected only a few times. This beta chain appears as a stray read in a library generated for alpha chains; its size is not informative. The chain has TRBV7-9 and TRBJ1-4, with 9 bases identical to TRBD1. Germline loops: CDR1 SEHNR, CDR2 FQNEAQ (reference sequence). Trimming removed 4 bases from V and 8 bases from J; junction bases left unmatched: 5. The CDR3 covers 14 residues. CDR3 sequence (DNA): TGTGCCAGCAGCTCGTACAGGGGGCGGGAAAAACTGTTTTTT. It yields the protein CASSSYRGREKLFF.